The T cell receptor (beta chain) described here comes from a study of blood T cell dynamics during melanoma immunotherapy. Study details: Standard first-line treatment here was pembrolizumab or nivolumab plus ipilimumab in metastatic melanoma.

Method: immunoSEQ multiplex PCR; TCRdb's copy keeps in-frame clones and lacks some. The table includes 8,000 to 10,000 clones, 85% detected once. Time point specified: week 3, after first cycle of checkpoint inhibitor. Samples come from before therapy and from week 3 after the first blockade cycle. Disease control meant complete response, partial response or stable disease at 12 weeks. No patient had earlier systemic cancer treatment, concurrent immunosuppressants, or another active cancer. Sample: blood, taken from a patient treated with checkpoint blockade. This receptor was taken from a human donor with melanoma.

The CDR3 sequence is CAISVGATQETQYF. Here the CDR3 DNA reads TGTGCCATCAGTGTTGGGGCTACCCAAGAGACCCAGTACTTC. The rearrangement links TRBV10-3 to TRBJ2-5; possibly TRBD1 for D (5 bases). Germline lookup yields CDR1 ENHRY and CDR2 SYGVKD. The CDR3 is 14 amino acids. V was cut by 4 bases and J by 1 base, with 10 bases left in between.